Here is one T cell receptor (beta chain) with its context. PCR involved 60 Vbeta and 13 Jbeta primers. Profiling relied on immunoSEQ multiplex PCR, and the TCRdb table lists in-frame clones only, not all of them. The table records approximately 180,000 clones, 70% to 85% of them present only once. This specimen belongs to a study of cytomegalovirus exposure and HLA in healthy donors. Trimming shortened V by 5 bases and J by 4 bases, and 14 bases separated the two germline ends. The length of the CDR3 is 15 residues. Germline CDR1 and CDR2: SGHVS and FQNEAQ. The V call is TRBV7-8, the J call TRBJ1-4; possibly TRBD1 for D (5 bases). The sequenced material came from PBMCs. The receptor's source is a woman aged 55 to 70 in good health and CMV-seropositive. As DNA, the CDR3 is TGTGCCAGCAGCAAGACAGCGAACTTTAATGAAAAACTGTTTTTT. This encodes CASSKTANFNEKLFF.